A selection of T cell receptor beta chains follows, all from one sample in a study of blood T cell repertoires in COVID-19. The table came from immunoSEQ multiplex PCR; TCRdb's copy has only in-frame clones and leaves some out. The table lists 50,000 or so clones, around nine tenths of them singletons, with approximately 4% in the top ten. The sequencing input was peripheral blood. All receptors derive from a human donor in a cohort sampled during active COVID-19. CDR3s include the opening cysteine and the closing phenylalanine or tryptophan. A D gene is named only where the DNA matches it firmly. Where a row states a size, it is once, few, many or the class of an expanded clone; other rows omit it.

D	V	J	size	CDR3	DNA
TRBD1	TRBV24-1	TRBJ1-2	.	CATSDSSPGGVGYTF	TGTGCCACCAGTGATTCGTCGCCAGGGGGTGTAGGCTACACCTTC
TRBD2	TRBV11-2	TRBJ2-5	once	CASRKPGLGPETQYF	TGTGCCAGCAGGAAACCGGGACTAGGCCCAGAGACCCAGTACTTC
.	TRBV27	TRBJ1-2	.	CASSLSPGQGAYGYTF	TGTGCCAGCAGTTTATCTCCGGGACAAGGGGCCTATGGCTACACCTTC
.	TRBV27	TRBJ2-5	.	CASSPRTPQETQYF	TGTGCCAGCAGTCCCCGGACACCACAAGAGACCCAGTACTTC
TRBD1	TRBV29-1	TRBJ2-7	once	CSVLRQGAYEQYF	TGCAGCGTGCTGCGACAGGGCGCCTACGAGCAGTACTTC
TRBD1	TRBV6-2/TRBV6-3	TRBJ2-7	.	CASSLGTDVYEQYF	TGTGCCAGCAGTTTGGGGACAGATGTCTACGAGCAGTACTTC
.	TRBV6-5	TRBJ1-1	.	CASSYSPWGNGAFF	TGTGCCAGCAGTTACTCCCCATGGGGCAACGGCGCTTTCTTT
.	TRBV27	TRBJ2-3	.	CASSLGASITDTQYF	TGTGCCAGCAGTTTAGGGGCGTCTATCACAGATACGCAGTATTTT
TRBD2	TRBV6-2/TRBV6-3	TRBJ2-2	.	CASSSQGLAGGELFF	TGTGCCAGCAGCTCCCAGGGACTAGCTGGCGGGGAGCTGTTTTTT
TRBD2	TRBV7-7	TRBJ2-1	.	CASSLEAGRYNEQFF	TGTGCTAGCAGCTTAGAAGCGGGAAGGTACAATGAGCAGTTCTTC
.	TRBV11-2	TRBJ2-1	few	CASSLGSRADEQFF	TGTGCCAGCAGCTTAGGCAGCAGGGCGGATGAGCAGTTCTTC
.	TRBV25-1	TRBJ1-1	.	CASSEFTGPGSEAFF	TGTGCCAGCAGTGAATTTACAGGGCCTGGATCTGAAGCTTTCTTT
TRBD2	TRBV7-9	TRBJ2-1	once	CASSPGTSGRSDNEQFF	TGTGCCAGCAGCCCCGGGACTAGCGGGAGGAGTGACAATGAGCAGTTCTTC
.	TRBV27	TRBJ2-7	.	CASSYGPQGMDYEQYF	TGTGCCAGCAGTTATGGCCCGCAGGGGATGGACTACGAGCAGTACTTC